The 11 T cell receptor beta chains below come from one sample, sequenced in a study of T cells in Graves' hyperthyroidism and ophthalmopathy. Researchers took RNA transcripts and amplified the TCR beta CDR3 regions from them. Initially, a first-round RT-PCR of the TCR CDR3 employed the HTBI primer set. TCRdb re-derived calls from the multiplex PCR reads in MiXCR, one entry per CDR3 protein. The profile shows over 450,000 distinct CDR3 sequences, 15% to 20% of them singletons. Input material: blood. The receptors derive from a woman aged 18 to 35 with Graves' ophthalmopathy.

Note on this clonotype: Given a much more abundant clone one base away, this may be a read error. CDR3 coding DNA: TGTGCCAGCAGTGACACGGGACAGGGGGGAGAAAAACTGTTTTTT. It specifies CASSDTGQGGEKLFF. This chain uses TRBV6-2 or TRBV6-3 with TRBJ1-4; 11 nucleotides match TRBD1. The V segment lost 5 bases and the J segment 8 bases; nucleotides outside the gene matches: 7. Germline CDR1 MNHEY, CDR2 SVGEGT. This CDR3 has 15 residues.

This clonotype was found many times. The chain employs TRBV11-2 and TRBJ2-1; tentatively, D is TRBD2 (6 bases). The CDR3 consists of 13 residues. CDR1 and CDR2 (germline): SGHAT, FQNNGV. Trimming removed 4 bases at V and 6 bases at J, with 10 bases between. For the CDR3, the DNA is TGTGCCAGCAGCTCAAGACTAGTCAATGAGCAGTTCTTC. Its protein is CASSSRLVNEQFF. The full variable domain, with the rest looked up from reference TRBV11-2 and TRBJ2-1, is EAGVAQSPRYKIIEKRQSVAFWCNPISGHATLYWYQQILGQGPKLLIQFQNNGVVDDSQLPKDRFSAERLKGVDSTLKIQPAKLEDSAVYLCASSSRLVNEQFFGPGTRLTVL.

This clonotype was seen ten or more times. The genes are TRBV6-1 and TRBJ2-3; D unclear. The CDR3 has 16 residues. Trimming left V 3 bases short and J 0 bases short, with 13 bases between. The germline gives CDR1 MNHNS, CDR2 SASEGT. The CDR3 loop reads CASSDNRWGSTDTQYF. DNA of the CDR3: TGTGCCAGCAGTGATAACCGATGGGGTAGCACAGATACGCAGTATTTT.

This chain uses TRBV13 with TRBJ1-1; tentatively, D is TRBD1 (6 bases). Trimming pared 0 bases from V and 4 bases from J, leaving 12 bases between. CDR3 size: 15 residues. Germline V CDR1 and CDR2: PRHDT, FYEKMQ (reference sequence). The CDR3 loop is CASSLGRGAGTEAFF. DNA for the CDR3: TGTGCCAGCAGCTTAGGCCGGGGGGCAGGCACTGAAGCTTTCTTT.

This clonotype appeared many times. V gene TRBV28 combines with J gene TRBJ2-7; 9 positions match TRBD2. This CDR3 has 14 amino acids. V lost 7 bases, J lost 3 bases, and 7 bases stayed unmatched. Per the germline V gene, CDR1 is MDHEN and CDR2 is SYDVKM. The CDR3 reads CASILSGGNYEQYF. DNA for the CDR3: TGTGCCAGCATCCTTAGCGGGGGCAACTACGAGCAGTACTTC.

The CDR3 nucleotides are TGCAGTGCCCCGGGCCTGGAGGGACTGTTTTTT. Its translation: CSAPGLEGLFF. The V gene is TRBV20-1, the J gene TRBJ2-2; weak D call: TRBD2 (6 bases). The germline CDR1 and CDR2 sequences are DFQATT and SNEGSKA (reference sequence). The CDR3 extends over 11 amino acids. Trimming shortened V by 6 bases and J by 14 bases, and 16 bases separated the two germline ends.

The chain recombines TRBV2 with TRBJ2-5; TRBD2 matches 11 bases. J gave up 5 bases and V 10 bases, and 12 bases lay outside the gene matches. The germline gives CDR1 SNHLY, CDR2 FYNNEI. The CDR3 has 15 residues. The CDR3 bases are TGTGCCACCTCCGACGGGCCTAGCGGGGGGGAGACCCAGTACTTC. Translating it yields CATSDGPSGGETQYF.

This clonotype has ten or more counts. This CDR3 reads CASSFVADTDTQYF. The CDR3, as DNA: TGTGCCAGCAGTTTTGTTGCGGACACAGATACGCAGTATTTT. This chain uses TRBV27 with TRBJ2-3; unclear D gene. Germline-derived CDR1 and CDR2 are MNHEY and SMNVEV (reference sequence). The CDR3 loop spans 14 amino acids. Between the trimmed V and J ends, which lost 3 bases and 2 bases, there was a span of 9 bases.

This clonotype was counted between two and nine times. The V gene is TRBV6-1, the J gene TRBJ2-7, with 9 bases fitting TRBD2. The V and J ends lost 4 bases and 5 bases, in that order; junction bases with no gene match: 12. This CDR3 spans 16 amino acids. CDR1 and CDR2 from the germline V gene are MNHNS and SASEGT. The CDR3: CASSARRTSVNHEQYF. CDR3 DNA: TGTGCCAGCAGTGCCCGAAGGACTAGCGTGAACCACGAGCAGTACTTC.

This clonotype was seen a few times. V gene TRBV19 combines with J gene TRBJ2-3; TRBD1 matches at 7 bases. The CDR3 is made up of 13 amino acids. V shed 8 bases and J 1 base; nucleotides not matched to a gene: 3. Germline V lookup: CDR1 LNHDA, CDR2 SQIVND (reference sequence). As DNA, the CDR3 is TGTGCCAGTGCCGGGACAGGCACAGATACGCAGTATTTT. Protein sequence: CASAGTGTDTQYF.

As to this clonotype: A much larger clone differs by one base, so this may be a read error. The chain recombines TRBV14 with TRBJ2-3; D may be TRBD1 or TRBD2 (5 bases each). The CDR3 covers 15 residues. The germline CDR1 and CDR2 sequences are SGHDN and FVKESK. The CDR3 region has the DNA TGTGCCACCAGCCAAGAGGGGTCTAGCACAGATACGCAGTATTTT. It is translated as CATSQEGSSTDTQYF. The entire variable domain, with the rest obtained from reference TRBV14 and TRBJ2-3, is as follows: EAGVTQFPSHSVIEKGQTVTLRCDPISGHDNLYWYRRVMGKEIKFLLHFVKESKQDESGMPNNRFLAERTGGTYSTLKVQPAELEDSGVYFCATSQEGSSTDTQYFGPGTRLTVL.